A single sample gave rise to the 20 T cell receptor beta chains below, sequenced in a study of blood T cell repertoires in COVID-19. Sequenced by immunoSEQ multiplex PCR; TCRdb stores in-frame clones only, minus some. The sample includes about 270,000 clones, around nine tenths seen only once; the top ten take around 9%. Sequencing input: peripheral blood. The receptors shown here come from a man aged 35-49 years with active or convalescent COVID-19.

The J gene is TRBJ1-5, the V gene TRBV10-3; 12 nucleotides match TRBD1. This CDR3 region has 16 residues. V lost 8 bases, J lost 2 bases, and 7 bases stayed unmatched. Germline values: CDR1 ENHRY, CDR2 SYGVKD. The CDR3 region has the DNA TGTGCCATCGGGACAGGGGGCGTGGAGGGCAATCAGCCCCAGCATTTT. Translating it yields CAIGTGGVEGNQPQHF.

This chain joins TRBV7-2 and TRBJ2-7, with D perhaps matching TRBD2 (6 bases). V lost 1 base and J 7 bases, leaving 14 bases between the germline ends. Per germline, CDR1 SGHTA and CDR2 FQGNSA. This CDR3 is 14 amino acids long. CDR3 coding DNA: TGTGCCAGCAGCTTAGGGCGGGGTTCTATAGAGCAGTACTTC. As protein: CASSLGRGSIEQYF.

This chain connects TRBV4-2 to TRBJ2-5, with no clear D. CDR1 LGHNA and CDR2 YNFKEQ come from the germline V gene. V lost 0 bases and J lost 3, with 8 bases in between. The CDR3 totals 14 residues. Written as DNA, the CDR3 is TGTGCCAGCAGCCAAGATTCTATCAAAGAGACCCAGTACTTC. This encodes CASSQDSIKETQYF.

The CDR3: CASSLILARSNEQFF. The CDR3 DNA reads TGTGCCAGCAGTTTAATACTAGCTCGTAGCAATGAGCAGTTCTTC. The gene calls are TRBV27 and TRBJ2-1, with a tentative D call TRBD2 (6 bases). The CDR3 contains 15 residues. Deletions cut 2 bases from V and 6 bases from J, with 14 bases between. Germline values: CDR1 MNHEY, CDR2 SMNVEV (reference sequence).

The rearrangement joins TRBV7-9 to TRBJ2-1; 10 bases align to TRBD1. J lost 10 bases, V lost 4 bases, and 19 bases had no gene match. Germline-derived CDR1 and CDR2 are SEHNR and FQNEAQ (reference sequence). The CDR3 is 18 residues long. The CDR3 spells CASSSTTGTGAPVGEQFF. DNA for the CDR3: TGTGCCAGCAGCTCGACCACCGGGACAGGGGCCCCAGTCGGGGAGCAGTTCTTC.

The chain employs TRBV5-1 and TRBJ2-6; maybe TRBD1 (6 bases). CDR1 is SGHRS and CDR2 is YFSETQ in the germline V gene. The V end lost 1 base, the J end lost 4 bases, and 15 bases lay between the germline ends. This CDR3 is 17 amino acids long. The DNA for the CDR3 is TGCGCCAGCAGCTTGTGGGGTTCAGGGGCCGGGGCCAACGTCCTGACTTTC. Protein sequence: CASSLWGSGAGANVLTF. Looking up the rest from reference TRBV5-1 and TRBJ2-6 gives the full variable domain: KAGVTQTPRYLIKTRGQQVTLSCSPISGHRSVSWYQQTPGQGLQFLFEYFSETQRNKGNFPGRFSGRQFSNSRSEMNVSTLELGDSALYLCASSLWGSGAGANVLTFGAGSRLTVL.

The CDR3, as DNA: TGCAGCGTCCGAAGGGGATACGAGCAGTACTTC. Its protein is CSVRRGYEQYF. The genes are TRBV29-1 and TRBJ2-7, with D possibly being TRBD1 (5 bases). V lost 6 bases and J 4 bases, leaving 10 bases between the germline ends. The CDR3 loop spans 11 amino acids. Germline V lookup: CDR1 SQVTM, CDR2 ANQGSEA.

The rearrangement uses TRBV14 and TRBJ2-3; possible D gene TRBD2, 6 bases. V lost 4 bases, J lost 2 bases, and 13 bases lay in between. Per germline, CDR1 SGHDN and CDR2 FVKESK. The CDR3 sequence is 15 residues long. This chain's CDR3 is CASSPSWDFTDTQYF. DNA for the CDR3: TGTGCCAGCAGCCCTTCTTGGGACTTCACAGATACGCAGTATTTT.

This rearrangement joins TRBV4-1 to TRBJ2-5, with a weak D call TRBD2 (6 bases). V was pared by 3 bases and J by 2 bases, with 13 bases between. CDR1 is MGHRA, CDR2 YSYEKL, per germline. This CDR3 spans 15 amino acids. CDR3 amino acids: CASSHFLSGQETQYF. CDR3 nucleotide sequence: TGCGCCAGCAGCCACTTCCTTAGCGGACAAGAGACCCAGTACTTC.

The V call is TRBV21-1, the J call TRBJ1-1. TRBV21-1 is a documented pseudogene. There are 18 residues in the CDR3. This chain's CDR3 is CASSKESGRGPLNTEAFF. In DNA form, the CDR3 reads TGTGCCAGCAGCAAAGAAAGTGGAAGAGGGCCCCTGAACACTGAAGCTTTCTTT.

The chain combines TRBV24-1 with TRBJ2-1; 10 nucleotides agree with TRBD2. The CDR3 contains 15 residues. CDR1 and CDR2 (germline): KGHDR, SFDVKD. V dropped 5 bases and J dropped 8; count of bases not matched to a gene: 8. Here the CDR3 DNA reads TGTGCCACCAGTGTTGATAGCGGGAGGTGGTATGAGCAGTTCTTC. Its translation: CATSVDSGRWYEQFF.

V usage is TRBV28 and J usage is TRBJ1-2; TRBD1 matches 9 bases. This CDR3 is 17 amino acids long. The ends lost 5 bases at V and 2 bases at J; junction bases unmatched: 12. Germline V lookup: CDR1 MDHEN, CDR2 SYDVKM. The CDR3 bases are TGTGCCAGCAGTCCGGGGGGACAGGGTGGGGCCAACTATGGCTACACCTTC. It translates to CASSPGGQGGANYGYTF.

This chain joins TRBV5-6 and TRBJ2-3; weak D call: TRBD1 (7 bases). CDR1 is SGHDT and CDR2 is YYEEEE in the germline V gene. This CDR3 has 18 amino acids. V was pared by 0 bases and J by 2 bases, with 19 bases between. In DNA, the CDR3 is TGTGCCAGCAGCTTGGCCCGGGACCCAGGGGGGCACACAGATACGCAGTATTTT. Amino acid sequence: CASSLARDPGGHTDTQYF.

The V gene is TRBV5-4, the J gene TRBJ2-5, with 9 bases lining up with TRBD2. Germline loops: CDR1 SGHNT, CDR2 YYREEE (reference sequence). J lost 5 bases, V lost 0 bases, and 8 bases had no gene match. The CDR3 length is 16 residues. The CDR3 DNA is TGTGCCAGCAGCTTGGAAGCGGGGGGTCTGAGGGAGACCCAGTACTTC. As protein: CASSLEAGGLRETQYF.

The chain is built from TRBV9 and TRBJ1-1, with D hard to call. CDR1 is SGDLS, CDR2 YYNGEE, per germline. V gave up 0 bases and J gave up 1 base, with 4 bases separating them. The CDR3 spans 13 residues. CDR3 amino acids: CASSVVQNTEAFF. CDR3 in DNA: TGTGCCAGCAGCGTAGTTCAGAACACTGAAGCTTTCTTT. The full variable domain, with the rest looked up from reference TRBV9 and TRBJ1-1, is DSGVTQTPKHLITATGQRVTLRCSPRSGDLSVYWYQQSLDQGLQFLIQYYNGEERAKGNILERFSAQQFPDLHSELNLSSLELGDSALYFCASSVVQNTEAFFGQGTRLTVV.

Only one count was recorded for this clone. This chain joins TRBV2 and TRBJ1-5; D gene ambiguous. The CDR3 runs to 18 residues. Trimming took off 4 bases at V and 1 base at J, with 20 bases between the two ends. CDR1 is SNHLY, CDR2 FYNNEI, per germline. The CDR3 loop reads CASSGLQVGISSNQPQHF. As DNA, the CDR3 is TGTGCCAGCAGTGGTTTGCAGGTTGGTATTTCGAGCAATCAGCCCCAGCATTTT.

This clone has more than one count but fewer than ten. The CDR3 sequence: CASSAWEGAEAFF. DNA for the CDR3: TGCGCCAGCAGCGCCTGGGAGGGGGCTGAAGCTTTCTTT. The chain has TRBV5-1 and TRBJ1-1, with D possibly being TRBD1 (6 bases). The length of the CDR3 is 13 residues. V was pared by 4 bases and J by 6 bases, with 13 bases between. The germline V gene has CDR1 SGHRS and CDR2 YFSETQ.

This chain uses TRBV24-1 with TRBJ2-3; TRBD1 aligns across 7 bases. CDR3 length equals 15 residues. Germline CDR1 KGHDR, CDR2 SFDVKD. Trimming at V came to 4 bases and at J to 2 bases, leaving 5 bases not matched to a gene. CDR3 coding DNA: TGTGCCACCAGTGACTGGACAGGCTCCACAGATACGCAGTATTTT. It yields the protein CATSDWTGSTDTQYF.

This chain uses TRBV7-3 with TRBJ1-6; unclear D gene. Deletions cut 4 bases from V and 7 bases from J, with 11 bases between. Germline-derived CDR1 and CDR2 are SGHTA and FQGTGA. The CDR3 has 14 amino acids. The CDR3 DNA follows: TGTGCCAGCAGCTCGGTTCCGAGGAATTCACCCCTCCACTTT. Translation: CASSSVPRNSPLHF.

The genes are TRBV24-1 and TRBJ1-1, with D unresolved. Germline V lookup: CDR1 KGHDR, CDR2 SFDVKD. Trimming removed 6 bases from V and 1 base from J, with 8 bases in between. The CDR3 is made up of 13 amino acids. The CDR3: CATSSMANTEAFF. The CDR3 DNA reads TGTGCCACCAGTTCGATGGCGAACACTGAAGCTTTCTTT.